This entry is about one T cell receptor (beta chain). Its binding antigen is unknown. No base quality information exists; no much larger clone differs at one position. This entry comes from a study of cytomegalovirus exposure and HLA in healthy donors (dated by TCRdb to about 2017). Context from the whole study: An earlier analysis of 587 of the donors reported 276 Gb of sequence data and approximately 120 million unique TCR beta sequences obtained from some 200 million T cells. Roughly 300 gigabases of sequencing data and 70 million to 95 million unique TCR sequences made up an early release that covered several hundred HLA-typed donors. The genetic ancestry cluster associated with self-reported Caucasian donors included about 84% of the roughly 400 genotyped donors. The study aimed to test whether cataloging public T cell receptors could reveal signatures of past pathogen exposure. The T cell repertoires of 550 to 850 subjects were profiled by immunosequencing and related to cytomegalovirus serostatus. Along with the approximately 600-subject first cohort, a separate validation cohort of over a hundred different subjects was used. High-throughput TCR immunosequencing, statistical association of individual TCRs with disease status, and machine learning were combined to predict cytomegalovirus infection status. A later analysis re-examined previously published TCR beta repertoires from hundreds of donors and added high-resolution HLA genotyping to investigate patterns of TCR occurrence. Rather than drawing on any new phenotypic data, the later analysis identified candidate immune exposures from TCR beta sequences and the way those sequences occurred across donors. An earlier analysis of 587 of the donors used high-throughput TCR beta sequencing to judge whether each TCR beta V gene segment behaved as functional or pseudogenic. Donor age, sex, ethnicity and CMV serostatus were compiled together with the repertoire data. A later genetic analysis took genome-wide SNP genotypes for about three fifths of the roughly 700 donors and used that subset as a discovery cohort. Every repertoire in the discovery cohort had been generated on one and the same sequencing platform. HLA typing covered class I and class II loci at four-digit resolution. The number of donors typed differed by locus, with about 629-630 for A, B, C, DRB1 and DQB1, more than 500 for DQA1, over 600 for DPA1, and some 440 for DPB1. About five DR-DQ haplotypes were handled as single units for association and clustering because linkage in the cohort was strong. Across some 400 genotyped donors of the cohort, an average of roughly 250,000 unique TCR beta nucleotide sequences per donor were sequenced, and roughly 18% of those sequences were non-productive.

Library method: the immunoSEQ multiplex PCR assay. For the multiplex PCR, a mixture combining 60 forward primers for TCR Vbeta segments and 13 reverse primers for TCR Jbeta segments was used. A multiplex PCR assay on genomic DNA amplified the CDR3 region of rearranged TCR beta genes. Amplified TCR beta libraries were sequenced as 87-base-pair reads on the Illumina HiSeq System. The study's processing was this. A later analysis tallied 80 million to 95 million unique TCR beta chains across the 666 repertoires, and about 12 million of those chains were shared by two or more donors. To remove PCR and sequencing errors, raw reads were error-corrected and collapsed into unique sequences using a nearest-neighbor algorithm that merged closely related sequences. V, D and J gene segments were assigned by aligning CDR3 sequences to IMGT reference sequences. For a sequence to be retained, a match of at least six nucleotides to both a V gene segment and a J gene segment was required. A rearrangement counted as productive if the CDR3 had no stop codons and remained in frame with V and J, and every other rearrangement counted as non-productive. Following IMGT convention, CDR3 was defined as the stretch from the second conserved V-encoded cysteine to the conserved J-encoded phenylalanine. Sequences without an unambiguous match to a single V gene segment were excluded from the earlier analysis of almost 600 of the donors. An earlier analysis of fewer than 750 of the donors classified V segments as functional when productive rearrangements were above 56.7% and as segregating when the standard deviation between donors was above 5%. A statistical classification framework was built to diagnose cytomegalovirus status from the catalog of TCR beta chain sequences. In a later analysis, TCR nucleotide sequences were compared against IMGT/GENE-DB human TR gene sequences so that V and J genes could be assigned. In a later analysis, CDR3 sequences and most-parsimonious VDJ recombination scenarios were assigned using the TCRdist pipeline. In a later analysis, each TCR beta chain was defined by its CDR3 amino acid sequence together with its V-gene family, and reads without a unique V-gene family were excluded. As a way to deal with suspected cross-contamination and a sequencing artifact, a later analysis dropped 500 to 700 nucleotide sequences that were highly shared and had low generation probability. In a later analysis, a clonal expansion index for each public chain was calculated from normalized within-repertoire ranks of inferred template counts. Generation probabilities in a later analysis came from a VDJ recombination model fitted to out-of-frame rearrangements, and those results were checked against IGoR. A later analysis scored TCR-TCR, TCR-HLA and TCR-CMV co-occurrence with hypergeometric tests, applying a repertoire-size bias correction to TCR pairs. In a later analysis, false discovery rates were estimated by permuting HLA or CMV assignments 20 times. In a later analysis, co-occurring TCRs were grouped with DBSCAN, and TCRdist sequence similarity was added when clustering was performed within HLA-allele-positive subsets. Co-occurrence clustering excluded repertoires with fewer than 30,000 or more than 120,000 public chains, plus five with anomalous nucleotide sharing. TCRdb stores this immuneACCESS table with in-frame sequences only. Part of the clones is absent; in the studies checked, under half of the shortfall reflects unresolved V genes, and no reason is known for the rest. The V and J calls and clone size come from that table; D and trimming were worked out from the DNA. The sample data list 100,000 or so clones, and approximately 79% of these were observed just once. The biggest ten clones account for 3.1% of the sample.

V loses 3 bases at its end and J loses 6 bases; junction bases beyond the gene matches: 7. Its CDR3 holds 14 amino acids, cysteine through phenylalanine. Of all the DNA, just the CDR3 is kept, 42 bases in frame from base 1. The germline V gene (reference sequence) sets CDR1 to SGHNT and CDR2 to YYREEE. In total, 630 or so healthy bone marrow donors made up the cohort. Cohort members were all nominally healthy when sampled, although unrecorded immune exposures were likely present. The donor was CMV seronegative and belonged to the group of around 350 seronegative cohort members. Every donor gave a peripheral blood sample, and the peripheral blood mononuclear cells from that sample were used for TCR beta sequencing. Genomic DNA was extracted from the blood cell samples with the Qiagen DNeasy Blood Extraction Kit. The research as a whole found: Compared with the approximately 700-donor mean, donors in an Asian-associated ancestry cluster had fewer N-insertions in productive TCRs, according to a later genetic analysis. Some IMGT-functional V segments, including TRBV6-2 and TRBV6-3, could not be told apart with the 87-base-pair reads, so those segments were excluded. In a later analysis, several top co-occurrence clusters were reported to appear linked to parvovirus B19, influenza, CMV and Epstein-Barr virus. A group of highly shared sequence variants was considered likely to be a technical artifact of the sequencing pipeline. For the cohort, immune exposure information was limited to CMV serostatus. A further reported finding was that TCR beta sequences accurately predicted the HLA-A and HLA-B alleles for most subjects in the first cohort. In vitro tests confirmed that a few of the cytomegalovirus-associated TCR beta chains recognize cytomegalovirus antigens. This cohort had only TCR beta chains sequenced, and the lack of alpha or paired-chain data limited which features could be detected. A later analysis found that most CMV-associated TCR beta chains appeared HLA-restricted, with HLA associations seemingly driven largely by CMV exposure. In a later analysis, TCR association rates were found to vary across HLA loci, with the most associated TCRs seen for DRB1 alleles and the fewest for HLA-C alleles. HLA typing was unavailable for some donors at each locus, so association tests used only the typed subset. In a later analysis, around 17,000 TCR beta sequences were associated with specific HLA alleles at a false discovery rate of 0.05. V-gene and J-gene trimming of TCR beta chains was associated with a missense DCLRE1C variant in a later genetic analysis, and the association was replicated in an independent cohort. In an earlier analysis of 500 to 650 of the donors, most TCR beta V segments appeared in productive rearrangements about 90% or about 30% of the time, broadly matching IMGT annotations. A total of fewer than 200 TCR beta chains were listed by the study as associated with cytomegalovirus. In a later analysis, HLA-associated TCR beta chains showed more clonal expansion and lower generation probabilities than non-associated chains that were equally common. Linkage disequilibrium might explain the correlated functional status among segregating V segments, but an unknown experimental factor could not be ruled out. The earlier analysis of a few hundred of the donors excluded fewer than 20 rarely observed V segments, including chromosome 9 orphons, because counts were too low. In both the original and validation cohorts, the classifier was reported to diagnose cytomegalovirus status with high specificity and sensitivity. Across donors, most TCR sequences were observed very rarely, whereas some public TCRs were present in many individuals. When HLA alleles, especially DR and DQ, strongly co-occurred, attributing TCR associations to individual alleles was difficult. The presence/absence analyses assumed that sequencing depth was roughly uniform across donors, and that assumption may not be true. The authors suggested that the approach could potentially be generalized to other disease states and immunological phenotypes.

The receptor was derived from a woman aged 40 to 50 in good health and CMV-seronegative. The material sequenced was PBMCs. The chain employs TRBV5-4 and TRBJ2-3; TRBD2 aligns with 7 central bases. The bases are TGTGCCAGCAGCTGGGAGGCGGGAGATGATACGCAGTATTTT. Protein translation: CASSWEAGDDTQYF.